This entry lists 3 T cell receptor beta chains sequenced from one sample in a study of CD4 T cells in relation to SARS-CoV-2 and coronaviruses. No antigen is known for these receptors. CD4+ T cells from unexposed donors were obtained before the COVID-19 pandemic (2011-2018). The cells were cultured for approximately ten days before CD4+ T cells were isolated. Assay: immunoSEQ multiplex PCR; the TCRdb copy retains only in-frame clones and omits some. Counted here are over 15,000 clones, about 82% occurring once; the ten biggest clones make up about 38%. Sequencing was performed on CD4+ T cells from PBMCs, cultured in vitro. All receptors come from a human donor in good health.

The chain recombines TRBV6-6 with TRBJ1-6; 9 nucleotides agree with TRBD1. CDR1 is MNHNY and CDR2 is SVGAGI in the germline V gene (reference sequence). The V gene end was trimmed by 5 bases and the J gene end by 2 bases; junction bases not matched to a gene: 10. The CDR3 is 18 residues long. Here the CDR3 reads CASSPDGQGRAYNSPLHF. CDR3 coding DNA: TGTGCCAGCAGTCCGGATGGACAGGGGAGGGCCTATAATTCACCCCTCCACTTT.

This chain connects TRBV28 to TRBJ1-5; D not resolved. The CDR3 consists of 15 residues. Germline CDR1 MDHEN, CDR2 SYDVKM. The V end was cut by 3 bases, the J end by 0 bases, with 9 bases between. The CDR3 reads CASSLFRNSNQPQHF. CDR3 nucleotide sequence: TGTGCCAGCAGTTTGTTCAGGAATAGCAATCAGCCCCAGCATTTT.

This clone was recorded only once. This sequence joins TRBV6-6 and TRBJ2-1; 8 bases are shared with TRBD2. CDR3 length: 15 residues. J gave up 9 bases and V 5 bases, and 12 bases lay outside the gene matches. CDR1 and CDR2 (germline): MNHNY, SVGAGI (reference sequence). Here the CDR3 DNA reads TGTGCCAGCAGTCCTTTTAGCGGGGAGTTCGGTGAGCAGTTCTTC. Its protein product is CASSPFSGEFGEQFF.